The 17 T cell receptor beta chains below were found in one sample sequenced in a study of T-cell reconstitution after alpha-beta-depleted transplantation in children. A library of TCRbeta sequences, prepared with unique molecular identifiers, was generated. TCRdb re-called the PCR reads through MiXCR, storing one row per CDR3 protein. The profile shows some 600,000 distinct CDR3 sequences, 10% to 15% of them singletons. The sequenced sample was PBMCs, mostly from graft donor cells, obtained 360 days after TCRalphabeta/CD19-depleted stem cell transplant. The receptors were sampled from a male patient between 10 and 17 years old who had a stem cell transplant for acute myeloid leukemia, so the T cells may come from the graft donor.

The sample holds a few counts of this clonotype. The chain combines TRBV19 with TRBJ2-1; 9 bases align to TRBD2. Germline V CDR1 and CDR2: LNHDA, SQIVND (reference sequence). The CDR3 spans 15 residues. Trimming took 5 bases from V and 3 from J; bases not matched to a gene: 5. The CDR3 protein is CASSPRLADYNEQFF. In DNA, the CDR3 is TGTGCCAGTAGTCCGAGACTAGCGGACTACAATGAGCAGTTCTTC.

There are many counts of this clonotype. The CDR3 DNA reads as TGCGCCAGCAGCCAAGATAATAGGGGGAACACCGGGGAGCTGTTTTTT. Its translation: CASSQDNRGNTGELFF. The chain uses TRBV4-3 and TRBJ2-2, with D perhaps matching TRBD1 (5 bases). The CDR3 extends over 16 amino acids. With 0 bases removed from V and 1 base from J, the gap between germline ends came to 9 bases. The germline V gene encodes CDR1 LGHNA and CDR2 YSLEER.

This clonotype was counted between two and nine times. The rearrangement uses TRBV7-6 and TRBJ2-1; possible D gene TRBD2, 5 bases. From germline, CDR1 is SGHVS and CDR2 FNYEAQ. The CDR3 length is 14 residues. V was clipped by 5 bases and J by 7 bases, with 15 bases between them. CDR3 amino acids: CASSPFVTGNEQFF. In nucleotides, the CDR3 is TGTGCCAGCAGCCCGTTTGTCACGGGGAATGAGCAGTTCTTC.

This clonotype was recorded at least ten times. This sequence joins TRBV20-1 and TRBJ2-1; 7 positions agree with TRBD2. Trimming cost V 3 bases and J 7 bases; bases outside gene matches: 12. Germline V gives CDR1 DFQATT, CDR2 SNEGSKA (reference sequence). The CDR3 is 15 residues long. The CDR3 reads CSARRGWAGANEQFF. The CDR3 nucleotides are TGCAGTGCTAGGAGGGGCTGGGCGGGAGCTAATGAGCAGTTCTTC.

In its sample, this clonotype was seen a few times. The chain combines TRBV29-1 with TRBJ2-3, with a possible D match to TRBD2 (7 bases). The CDR3 is 16 amino acids. V was pared by 6 bases and J by 4 bases, with 23 bases between. Germline loops: CDR1 SQVTM, CDR2 ANQGSEA. The CDR3: CSVPIQGREWSDTQYF. The CDR3 bases are TGCAGCGTGCCGATTCAGGGGAGGGAGTGGTCAGATACGCAGTATTTT.

This clonotype was counted between two and nine times. The chain combines TRBV6-2 or TRBV6-3 with TRBJ2-1; tentatively, D is TRBD1 or TRBD2 (6 bases each). V lost 4 bases and J lost 9, with 13 bases in between. CDR3 length: 13 amino acids. Germline lookup yields CDR1 MNHEY and CDR2 SVGEGT. The CDR3 DNA follows: TGTGCCAGCAGTTCTCAAGGGGGGAGTGAGCAGTTCTTC. This codes for CASSSQGGSEQFF.

The chain links TRBV7-3 to TRBJ2-1; D is possibly TRBD2 (5 bases). Trimming took off 2 bases at V and 4 bases at J, with 12 bases between the two ends. This CDR3 comprises 15 residues. Germline assignment: CDR1 SGHTA and CDR2 FQGTGA. The CDR3 loop reads CASSLSSSSYNEQFF. The CDR3 nucleotides read TGTGCCAGCAGCTTATCTAGCAGTTCATACAATGAGCAGTTCTTC.

This clonotype was seen a few times. The chain carries TRBV3-1 and TRBJ2-7; D remains ambiguous. The V gene lost 3 bases and the J gene lost 1 base, with 19 bases spanning the gap. Germline assignment: CDR1 LGHDT and CDR2 YNNKEL (reference sequence). The CDR3 runs to 17 residues. This CDR3 reads CASSHPRTRQGSYEQYF. The DNA of the CDR3 is TGTGCCAGCAGCCACCCTCGGACGCGTCAAGGGTCCTACGAGCAGTACTTC.

The rearrangement links TRBV5-4 to TRBJ2-6, with 9 bases aligning to TRBD1. CDR1 is SGHNT, CDR2 YYREEE, per germline (reference sequence). The V segment lost 0 bases and the J segment 0 bases; nucleotides outside the gene matches: 10. The CDR3 extends over 20 amino acids. The CDR3 protein is CASSLGINRGLGSGANVLTF. DNA for the CDR3: TGTGCCAGCAGCTTGGGAATAAACAGGGGGCTGGGCTCTGGGGCCAACGTCCTGACTTTC. Looking up the rest from reference TRBV5-4 and TRBJ2-6 gives the full variable domain: ETGVTQSPTHLIKTRGQQVTLRCSSQSGHNTVSWYQQALGQGPQFIFQYYREEENGRGNFPPRFSGLQFPNYSSELNVNALELDDSALYLCASSLGINRGLGSGANVLTFGAGSRLTVL.

The rearrangement joins TRBV7-9 to TRBJ2-1, with 7 positions matching TRBD2. The V segment lost 2 bases and the J segment 10 bases; nucleotides outside the gene matches: 8. Germline V gives CDR1 SEHNR, CDR2 FQNEAQ (reference sequence). This CDR3 has 14 residues. The CDR3 loop is CASSLQRDLQEQFF. CDR3 bases: TGTGCCAGCAGCTTACAGCGGGATCTTCAGGAGCAGTTCTTC.

The chain joins TRBV20-1 to TRBJ2-3; 11 bases are a match to TRBD2. CDR1 is DFQATT, CDR2 SNEGSKA, per germline (reference sequence). CDR3 length equals 14 residues. CDR3 coding DNA: TGCAGAGCACCTAGCGGGAGGCCGCCGGATACGCAGTATTTT. Its translation: CRAPSGRPPDTQYF.

The chain has TRBV20-1 and TRBJ2-4; a possible D gene is TRBD1 (6 bases). The CDR3 sequence is 16 residues long. V dropped 4 bases and J dropped 0 bases, with 16 bases sitting between them. Germline V gives CDR1 DFQATT, CDR2 SNEGSKA (reference sequence). In DNA form, the CDR3 reads TGCAGTGCTACTCTGGGGGCACTGCTAGCCAAAAACATTCAGTACTTC. This encodes CSATLGALLAKNIQYF.

The J gene is TRBJ2-1, the V gene TRBV27; D unclear. This CDR3 has 14 amino acids. V was pared by 11 bases and J by 10 bases, with 24 bases between. The V gene's germline CDR1 is MNHEY and CDR2 SMNVEV (reference sequence). The CDR3: CACGDASRSREQFF. The DNA for the CDR3 is TGTGCCTGCGGAGACGCCTCCCGGAGTCGCGAGCAGTTCTTC.

This clonotype was seen ten or more times. The chain joins TRBV10-3 to TRBJ2-1, with D hard to call. V dropped 6 bases and J dropped 7 bases, with 13 bases sitting between them. CDR3 length: 13 residues. The germline V gene has CDR1 ENHRY and CDR2 SYGVKD. CDR3 DNA: TGTGCCATCAGGCGCCTTTCCGCGAATGAGCAGTTCTTC. It translates to CAIRRLSANEQFF.

The gene calls are TRBV7-8 and TRBJ2-2; a weak D match, TRBD2 (6 bases). The CDR3 consists of 17 residues. CDR1 is SGHVS and CDR2 is FQNEAQ in the germline V gene. The ends were cut back, 1 base at V and 5 bases at J, with 17 bases in the middle. CDR3 nucleotide sequence: TGTGCCAGCAGCTTAGTCCGGGACTTGAGATGGACCGGGGAGCTGTTTTTT. Residues: CASSLVRDLRWTGELFF.

This clonotype was recorded many times. The chain employs TRBV12-3 or TRBV12-4 and TRBJ1-1; 7 nucleotides agree with TRBD1. The CDR3 is 13 residues long. V dropped 4 bases and J dropped 11; count of bases not matched to a gene: 10. In nucleotides, the CDR3 is TGTGCCAGCAGTTCCAGGGGGGGTTTGTGGGCTTTCTTT. It encodes CASSSRGGLWAFF.

V usage is TRBV5-1 and J usage is TRBJ2-3, with D unclear. This CDR3 has 17 amino acids. CDR1 is SGHRS, CDR2 YFSETQ, per germline. V was trimmed by 0 bases and J by 10 bases, leaving 24 bases between them. The CDR3 DNA is TGCGCCAGCAGCTTGGGGAACCGTAGAGCCAACATGGGTCCGCAGTATTTT. Translating gives CASSLGNRRANMGPQYF. Full variable domain (outside the CDR3, taken from reference TRBV5-1 and TRBJ2-3): KAGVTQTPRYLIKTRGQQVTLSCSPISGHRSVSWYQQTPGQGLQFLFEYFSETQRNKGNFPGRFSGRQFSNSRSEMNVSTLELGDSALYLCASSLGNRRANMGPQYFGPGTRLTVL.